This is a list of T cell receptor beta chains from one sample in a study of T cell responses to AZD1222 COVID-19 vaccine. Repertoires were generated with immunoSEQ multiplex PCR, while TCRdb's copy carries only in-frame clones and drops some. The data hold 150,000 to 200,000 clones, with more than 75% observed a single time. The specimen comprised peripheral blood, sampled 28 days after the second AZD1222 dose. Receptors were obtained from an adult who received the AZD1222 COVID-19 vaccine. Each CDR3 is given with its conserved first and last residue. The D gene is left open where the match is weak. Size values are once, few and many counts, or a class for expanded clones, and some rows have none.

j_gene: TRBJ2-5; abundance: NA; d_gene: TRBD1; v_gene: TRBV5-4; CDR3nt: TGTGCCAGCAGCCGTCGGGGACAGGGCAAAGAGACCCAGTACTTC; CDR3aa: CASSRRGQGKETQYF
j_gene: TRBJ2-7; abundance: NA; d_gene: NA; v_gene: TRBV3-1/TRBV3-2; CDR3nt: TGTGCCAGCAGCCAACGCCAGGGGTTCTACGAGCAGTACTTC; CDR3aa: CASSQRQGFYEQYF
j_gene: TRBJ2-5; abundance: NA; d_gene: NA; v_gene: TRBV27; CDR3nt: TGTGCCAGTCGGGGGTGGCTACAAGAGACCCAGTACTTC; CDR3aa: CASRGWLQETQYF
j_gene: TRBJ2-1; abundance: NA; d_gene: NA; v_gene: TRBV3-1/TRBV3-2; CDR3nt: TGTGCCAGCACCTCTCACCCCCCCGCAAGGCTGAATGAGCAGTTCTTC; CDR3aa: CASTSHPPARLNEQFF
j_gene: TRBJ1-4; abundance: NA; d_gene: TRBD1; v_gene: TRBV7-2; CDR3nt: TGTGCCAGCAGCTTGCAGGGGGGTAGGAATGAAAAACTGTTTTTT; CDR3aa: CASSLQGGRNEKLFF
j_gene: TRBJ2-7; abundance: NA; d_gene: NA; v_gene: TRBV6-5; CDR3nt: TGTGCCAGCAGTTCCCCCCGACAGAACTCCTACGAGCAGTACTTC; CDR3aa: CASSSPRQNSYEQYF
j_gene: TRBJ1-5; abundance: NA; d_gene: NA; v_gene: TRBV2; CDR3nt: TGTGCCAGCAGTGTGCACAGGGAGGCTCAGCCCCAGCATTTT; CDR3aa: CASSVHREAQPQHF
j_gene: TRBJ2-7; abundance: few; d_gene: NA; v_gene: TRBV4-1; CDR3nt: TGCGCCAGCAGCCAAGTCTCTGGCGTCCGATACGAGCAGTACTTC; CDR3aa: CASSQVSGVRYEQYF
j_gene: TRBJ2-1; abundance: once; d_gene: TRBD2; v_gene: TRBV7-2; CDR3nt: TGTGCCAGCAGCTTAGCGGTTCTAGCGGGAGATGAGCAGTTCTTC; CDR3aa: CASSLAVLAGDEQFF
j_gene: TRBJ1-5; abundance: NA; d_gene: NA; v_gene: TRBV19; CDR3nt: TGTGCCAGTAGTCCCCTCCCGGCGGGGCAGCAGCCCCAGCATTTT; CDR3aa: CASSPLPAGQQPQHF
j_gene: TRBJ2-5; abundance: NA; d_gene: TRBD2; v_gene: TRBV4-2; CDR3nt: TGTGCCAGCAGCCAAGACGGGGCTAGCGGGAGGGGAGAGACCCAGTACTTC; CDR3aa: CASSQDGASGRGETQYF
j_gene: TRBJ2-1; abundance: once; d_gene: TRBD2; v_gene: TRBV7-3; CDR3nt: TGTGCCAGCAGCCCGAGCGGGAATTACAATGAGCAGTTCTTC; CDR3aa: CASSPSGNYNEQFF
j_gene: TRBJ2-1; abundance: NA; d_gene: TRBD2; v_gene: TRBV9; CDR3nt: TGTGCCAGCAGCCTTGGACTAGCGGGGAGGGCAGCTTACAATGAGCAGTTCTTC; CDR3aa: CASSLGLAGRAAYNEQFF
j_gene: TRBJ2-1; abundance: NA; d_gene: NA; v_gene: TRBV28; CDR3nt: TGTGCCAGCAGATTACAGGGCCCCCACAATGAGCAGTTCTTC; CDR3aa: CASRLQGPHNEQFF
j_gene: TRBJ2-2; abundance: NA; d_gene: NA; v_gene: TRBV11-3; CDR3nt: TGTGCCAGCAGCCCAGGTAGTGGAAAGAACACCGGGGAGCTGTTTTTT; CDR3aa: CASSPGSGKNTGELFF
j_gene: TRBJ1-5; abundance: NA; d_gene: NA; v_gene: TRBV7-3; CDR3nt: TGTGCCAGCAGCTATGATAGCAATCAGCCCCAGCATTTT; CDR3aa: CASSYDSNQPQHF
j_gene: TRBJ2-7; abundance: NA; d_gene: TRBD1; v_gene: TRBV4-3; CDR3nt: TGCGCCAGCAGCCCCGGGACAGGCTTATACGAGCAGTACTTC; CDR3aa: CASSPGTGLYEQYF
j_gene: TRBJ2-4; abundance: NA; d_gene: NA; v_gene: TRBV24-1; CDR3nt: TGTGCCACCAGTGAGGGAGTCAAAAACATTCAGTACTTC; CDR3aa: CATSEGVKNIQYF
j_gene: TRBJ2-7; abundance: NA; d_gene: TRBD2; v_gene: TRBV6-2/TRBV6-3; CDR3nt: TGTGCCAGCAGCCACTCTGGGGCTAGCGGAAGCTACGAGCAGTACTTC; CDR3aa: CASSHSGASGSYEQYF
j_gene: TRBJ2-7; abundance: once; d_gene: NA; v_gene: TRBV12-3/TRBV12-4; CDR3nt: TGTGCCAGCAGTTCCGACTACGAGCAGTACTTC; CDR3aa: CASSSDYEQYF
j_gene: TRBJ2-7; abundance: NA; d_gene: NA; v_gene: TRBV18; CDR3nt: TGTGCCAGCTCACCCCCTTACGCAGGCGGGTACTACGAGCAGTACTTC; CDR3aa: CASSPPYAGGYYEQYF
j_gene: TRBJ2-1; abundance: few; d_gene: NA; v_gene: TRBV27; CDR3nt: TGTGCCGTGTACAATGAGCAGTTCTTC; CDR3aa: CAVYNEQFF
j_gene: TRBJ1-2; abundance: NA; d_gene: NA; v_gene: TRBV3-1/TRBV3-2; CDR3nt: TGTGCCAGCAGCCCCCTGGCGGGGGACTATGGCTACACCTTC; CDR3aa: CASSPLAGDYGYTF
j_gene: TRBJ1-2; abundance: NA; d_gene: NA; v_gene: TRBV24-1; CDR3nt: TGTGCCACCAGTGGTACCTCGGACAGTCTCAACTATGGCTACACCTTC; CDR3aa: CATSGTSDSLNYGYTF
j_gene: TRBJ1-1; abundance: NA; d_gene: NA; v_gene: TRBV5-4; CDR3nt: TGTGCCAGCAGCTTGGCGGCAGGGGTGAACACTGAAGCTTTCTTT; CDR3aa: CASSLAAGVNTEAFF
j_gene: TRBJ2-7; abundance: NA; d_gene: TRBD2; v_gene: TRBV4-1; CDR3nt: TGCGCCAGCAGCCAGGGTTCAGGCGGGAGTAGTTACGAGCAGTACTTC; CDR3aa: CASSQGSGGSSYEQYF
j_gene: TRBJ2-7; abundance: NA; d_gene: TRBD2; v_gene: TRBV19; CDR3nt: TGTGCCAGTAGTATCGAACTAGCGGGAGGAATTAATCGGCGGGAGCAGTACTTC; CDR3aa: CASSIELAGGINRREQYF
j_gene: TRBJ2-7; abundance: NA; d_gene: NA; v_gene: TRBV20-1; CDR3nt: TGCAGTGTGGGAGAATACGAGCAGTACTTC; CDR3aa: CSVGEYEQYF
j_gene: TRBJ1-2; abundance: NA; d_gene: NA; v_gene: TRBV23-1; CDR3nt: TGCGCCAGCAGTCAACGACAATCCTGGCATGGCTACACCTTC; CDR3aa: CASSQRQSWHGYTF
j_gene: TRBJ1-4; abundance: NA; d_gene: NA; v_gene: TRBV7-2; CDR3nt: TGTGCCAGCAGCTTAGTCACCGGAGAAAAACTGTTTTTT; CDR3aa: CASSLVTGEKLFF
j_gene: TRBJ2-7; abundance: once; d_gene: NA; v_gene: TRBV6-5; CDR3nt: TGTGCCAGCAGTACGTGGACAGCTAGGGCCTACGAGCAGTACTTC; CDR3aa: CASSTWTARAYEQYF
j_gene: TRBJ1-1; abundance: NA; d_gene: NA; v_gene: TRBV7-8; CDR3nt: TGTGCCAGCAGCCTAGCCGGGAGTCACACTGAAGCTTTCTTT; CDR3aa: CASSLAGSHTEAFF
j_gene: TRBJ2-2; abundance: NA; d_gene: NA; v_gene: TRBV19; CDR3nt: TGTGCCAGTAGAGAGTTGGGGGGCTTGGGCGGGGAGCTGTTTTTT; CDR3aa: CASRELGGLGGELFF
j_gene: TRBJ1-5; abundance: NA; d_gene: NA; v_gene: TRBV5-8; CDR3nt: TGTGCCAGCAGCTTGGGACAGTTGGCTAATCAGCCCCAGCATTTT; CDR3aa: CASSLGQLANQPQHF
j_gene: TRBJ2-7; abundance: NA; d_gene: NA; v_gene: TRBV28; CDR3nt: TGTGCCAGCCGGGACCAGGTATACGAGCAGTACTTC; CDR3aa: CASRDQVYEQYF
j_gene: TRBJ1-4; abundance: NA; d_gene: NA; v_gene: TRBV7-9; CDR3nt: TGTGCCAGCAGCCGGGGGGGCGAAAAACTGGTTTTT; CDR3aa: CASSRGGEKLVF
j_gene: TRBJ2-2; abundance: NA; d_gene: NA; v_gene: TRBV5-4; CDR3nt: TGTGCCAGCAGCCCAACGTTGGAGCGGACCGGGGAGCTGTTTTTT; CDR3aa: CASSPTLERTGELFF
j_gene: TRBJ2-2; abundance: few; d_gene: NA; v_gene: TRBV7-3; CDR3nt: TGTGCCAGCGGACTAAACACCGGGGAGCTGTTTTTT; CDR3aa: CASGLNTGELFF
j_gene: TRBJ2-7; abundance: NA; d_gene: TRBD2; v_gene: TRBV4-1; CDR3nt: TGCGCCAGCAGCTTGCGGGAGGGATCCTACGAGCAGTACTTC; CDR3aa: CASSLREGSYEQYF
j_gene: TRBJ1-1; abundance: NA; d_gene: TRBD1; v_gene: TRBV27; CDR3nt: TGTGCCAGCAGAGTACAGGGGGCTTACACTGAAGCTTTCTTT; CDR3aa: CASRVQGAYTEAFF
j_gene: TRBJ2-3; abundance: NA; d_gene: NA; v_gene: TRBV10-3; CDR3nt: TGTGCCATCAGTGAGTCCCGACTCCTTGGGGCAGATACGCAGTATTTT; CDR3aa: CAISESRLLGADTQYF